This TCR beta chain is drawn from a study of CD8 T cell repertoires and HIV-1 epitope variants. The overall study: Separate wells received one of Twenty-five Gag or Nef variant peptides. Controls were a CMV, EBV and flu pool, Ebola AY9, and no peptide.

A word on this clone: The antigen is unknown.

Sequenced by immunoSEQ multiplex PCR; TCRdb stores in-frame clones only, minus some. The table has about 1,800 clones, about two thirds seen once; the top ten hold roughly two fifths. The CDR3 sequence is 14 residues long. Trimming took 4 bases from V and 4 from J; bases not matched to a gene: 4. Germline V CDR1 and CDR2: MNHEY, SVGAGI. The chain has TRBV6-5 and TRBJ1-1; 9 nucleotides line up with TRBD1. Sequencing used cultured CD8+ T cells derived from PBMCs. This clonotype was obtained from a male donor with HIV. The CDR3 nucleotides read TGTGCCAGCAGTTGGGGGACAGGGCGCACTGAAGCTTTCTTT. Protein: CASSWGTGRTEAFF.